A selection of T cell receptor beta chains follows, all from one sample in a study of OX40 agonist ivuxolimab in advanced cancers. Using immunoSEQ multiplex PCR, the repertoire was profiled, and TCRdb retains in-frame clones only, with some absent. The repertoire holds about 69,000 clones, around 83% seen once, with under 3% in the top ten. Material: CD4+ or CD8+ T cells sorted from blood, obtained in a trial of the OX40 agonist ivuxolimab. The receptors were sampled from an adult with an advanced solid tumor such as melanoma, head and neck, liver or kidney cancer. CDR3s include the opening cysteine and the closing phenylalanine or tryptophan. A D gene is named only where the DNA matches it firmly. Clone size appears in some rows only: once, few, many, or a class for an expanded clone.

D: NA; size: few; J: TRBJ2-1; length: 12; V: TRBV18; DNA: TGTGCCAGCTCACCACTCCGGAGTGAGCAGTTCTTC; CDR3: CASSPLRSEQFF
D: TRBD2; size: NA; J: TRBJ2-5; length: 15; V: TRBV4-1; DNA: TGCGCCAGCAGCCAAGATGCGGGGGACGGAGAGACCCAGTACTTC; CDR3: CASSQDAGDGETQYF
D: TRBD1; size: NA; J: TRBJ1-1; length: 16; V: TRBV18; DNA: TGTGCCAGCTCACCAACCGGACAGGGTTTGAACACTGAAGCTTTCTTT; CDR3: CASSPTGQGLNTEAFF
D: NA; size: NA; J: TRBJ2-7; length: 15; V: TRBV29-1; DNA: TGCAGCGTTAGGGTCGTAGTACCAAGAGCCTACGAGCAGTACTTC; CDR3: CSVRVVVPRAYEQYF
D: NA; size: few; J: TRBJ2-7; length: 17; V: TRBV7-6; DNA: TGTGCCAGCAGCTTAGGGGTGGGGGCGGTGAATTCCTACGAGCAGTACTTC; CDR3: CASSLGVGAVNSYEQYF
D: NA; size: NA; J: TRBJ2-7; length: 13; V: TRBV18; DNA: TGTGCCAGCTCACCAGGGATTTACTACGAGCAGTACTTC; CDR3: CASSPGIYYEQYF
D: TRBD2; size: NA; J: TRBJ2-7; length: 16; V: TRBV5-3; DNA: TGTGCCAGAAGCTCCTGGACTAGCGGGAGTACCCACGAGCAGTACTTC; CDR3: CARSSWTSGSTHEQYF
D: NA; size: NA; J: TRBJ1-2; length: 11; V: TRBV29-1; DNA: TGCAGCGTTGGACGGGACTATGGCTACACCTTC; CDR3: CSVGRDYGYTF
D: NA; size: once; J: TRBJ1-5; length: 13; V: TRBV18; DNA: TGTGCCAGCTCACCAAATTTTGATCAGCCCCAGCATTTT; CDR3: CASSPNFDQPQHF
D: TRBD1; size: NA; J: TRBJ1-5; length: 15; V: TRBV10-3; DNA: TGTGCCATCAGTCAGACAGGGGACGGGTTCCAGCCCCAGCATTTT; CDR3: CAISQTGDGFQPQHF
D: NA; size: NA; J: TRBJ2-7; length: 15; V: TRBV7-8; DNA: TGTGCCAGCAGCTTAGAAGGCGGGTCCTCCTACGAGCAGTACTTC; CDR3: CASSLEGGSSYEQYF
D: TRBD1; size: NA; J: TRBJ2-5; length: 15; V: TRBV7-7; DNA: TGTGCCAGCAGCTTGGGCCAGGGGGACCAAGAGACCCAGTACTTC; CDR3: CASSLGQGDQETQYF
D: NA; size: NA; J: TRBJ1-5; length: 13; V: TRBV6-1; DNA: TGTGCCAGCGGGGACACCCTATTTCAGCCCCAGCATTTT; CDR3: CASGDTLFQPQHF
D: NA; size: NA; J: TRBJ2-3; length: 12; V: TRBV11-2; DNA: TGTGCCAGCAGCAAAAACTTTGATACGCAGTATTTT; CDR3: CASSKNFDTQYF
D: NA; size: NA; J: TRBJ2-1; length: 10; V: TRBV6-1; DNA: TGTGCCAGCAGTGAAACAAAGCAGTTCTTC; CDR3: CASSETKQFF
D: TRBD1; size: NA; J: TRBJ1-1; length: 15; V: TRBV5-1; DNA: TGCGCCAGCAGCTTGCGAACAGGGGCGGACACTGAAGCTTTCTTT; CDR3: CASSLRTGADTEAFF
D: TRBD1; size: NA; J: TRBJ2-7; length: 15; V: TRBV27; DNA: TGTGCCAGCAGTTCGTCCGGGACAGGTTCCTACGAGCAGTACTTC; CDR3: CASSSSGTGSYEQYF
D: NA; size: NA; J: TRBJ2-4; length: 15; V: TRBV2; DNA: TGTGCCAGCAGGGAGACTTACATAGCCAAAAACATTCAGTACTTC; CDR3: CASRETYIAKNIQYF
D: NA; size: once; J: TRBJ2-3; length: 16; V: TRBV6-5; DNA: TGTGCCAGCAGTTCGCAGACTAGTCGAAGCACAGATACGCAGTATTTT; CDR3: CASSSQTSRSTDTQYF
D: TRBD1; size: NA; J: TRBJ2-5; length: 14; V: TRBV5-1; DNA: TGCGCCAGCAGCGTGACAGGGGGCGAAGAGACCCAGTACTTC; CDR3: CASSVTGGEETQYF
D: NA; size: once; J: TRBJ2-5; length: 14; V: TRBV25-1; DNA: TGTGCCAGCAGTGCCCACGGAGGGTCCGCCCGGCAGTACTTC; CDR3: CASSAHGGSARQYF
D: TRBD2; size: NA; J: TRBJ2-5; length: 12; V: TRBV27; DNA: TGTGCCAGCGCCAGCGGGAGACAGACCCAGTACTTC; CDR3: CASASGRQTQYF
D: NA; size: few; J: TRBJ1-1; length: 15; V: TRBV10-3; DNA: TGTGCCATCAGTGAGATAGGGATCCTGAACGGTGAAGCTTTCTTT; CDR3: CAISEIGILNGEAFF
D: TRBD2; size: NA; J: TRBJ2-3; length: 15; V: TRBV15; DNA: TGTGCCACCAGCAGAGGAGCGGGAGTCTCTGATACGCAGTATTTT; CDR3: CATSRGAGVSDTQYF